This entry features one T cell receptor (beta chain) sequence. Its antigen is not identified. At the DNA level, this CDR3 is encoded by other sequences in the same sample as well. Repertoires were generated with immunoSEQ multiplex PCR, while TCRdb's copy carries only in-frame clones and drops some. The table records some 97,000 clones, more than 70% of them present only once. The sample comes from a study of T cell responses to AZD1222 COVID-19 vaccine. V lost 1 base and J lost 0, with 4 bases in between. Germline CDR1 and CDR2: SEHNR and FQNEAQ (reference sequence). The CDR3 length is 14 residues. Study-level results: There were mostly white British donors and more females than males, and clonal diversity was possibly underestimated. The study identified only 6 or 7 AZD1222 recipients as seropositive at baseline.

The receptor's source is an adult in good health. Sequencing was performed on peripheral blood, taken on day 0 of MenACWY control vaccination. The chain joins TRBV7-9 to TRBJ1-5; D is unresolved. CDR3 amino acids: CASSLGNSNQPQHF. DNA of the CDR3: TGTGCCAGCAGCTTAGGGAATAGCAATCAGCCCCAGCATTTT.